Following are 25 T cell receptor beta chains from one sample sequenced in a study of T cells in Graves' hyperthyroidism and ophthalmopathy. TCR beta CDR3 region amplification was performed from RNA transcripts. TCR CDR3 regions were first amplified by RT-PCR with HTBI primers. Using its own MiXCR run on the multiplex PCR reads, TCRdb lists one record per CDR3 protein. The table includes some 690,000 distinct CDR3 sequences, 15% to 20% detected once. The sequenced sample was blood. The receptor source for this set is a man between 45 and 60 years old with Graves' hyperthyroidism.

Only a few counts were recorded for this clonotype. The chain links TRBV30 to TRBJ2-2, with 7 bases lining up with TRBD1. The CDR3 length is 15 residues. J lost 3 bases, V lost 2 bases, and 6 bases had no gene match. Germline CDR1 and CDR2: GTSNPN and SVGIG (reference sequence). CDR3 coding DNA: TGTGCCTGGAGTATCTGGGACAGATACACCGGGGAGCTGTTTTTT. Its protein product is CAWSIWDRYTGELFF.

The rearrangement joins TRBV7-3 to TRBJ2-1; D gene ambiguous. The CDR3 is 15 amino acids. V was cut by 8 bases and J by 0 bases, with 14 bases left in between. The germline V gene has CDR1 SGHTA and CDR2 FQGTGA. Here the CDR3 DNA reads TGTGCCAGCTCACCTGGGCAGCTCTCCTACAATGAGCAGTTCTTC. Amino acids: CASSPGQLSYNEQFF.

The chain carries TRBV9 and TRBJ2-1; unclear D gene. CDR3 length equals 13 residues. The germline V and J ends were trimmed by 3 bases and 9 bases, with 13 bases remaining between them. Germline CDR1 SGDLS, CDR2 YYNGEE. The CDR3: CASSAVPATEQFF. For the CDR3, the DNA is TGTGCCAGCAGCGCTGTTCCGGCCACTGAGCAGTTCTTC.

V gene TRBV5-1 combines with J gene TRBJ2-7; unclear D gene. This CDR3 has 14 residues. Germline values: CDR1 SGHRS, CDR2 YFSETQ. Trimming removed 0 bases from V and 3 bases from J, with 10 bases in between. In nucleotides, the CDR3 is TGCGCCAGCAGCTTGGGGCGGATCCTCTACGAGCAGTACTTC. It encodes CASSLGRILYEQYF. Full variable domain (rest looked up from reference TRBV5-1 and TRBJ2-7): KAGVTQTPRYLIKTRGQQVTLSCSPISGHRSVSWYQQTPGQGLQFLFEYFSETQRNKGNFPGRFSGRQFSNSRSEMNVSTLELGDSALYLCASSLGRILYEQYFGPGTRLTVT.

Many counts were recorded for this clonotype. CDR3 sequence (DNA): TGCGCCAGCAGCCAGGGACCGTATGAAGCTTTCTTT. Protein product: CASSQGPYEAFF. J is TRBJ1-1 and V is TRBV5-1; the D gene is possibly TRBD1 (5 bases). Germline CDR1 reads SGHRS; CDR2 reads YFSETQ. V lost 4 bases and J lost 7, with 11 bases in between. The CDR3 covers 12 residues.

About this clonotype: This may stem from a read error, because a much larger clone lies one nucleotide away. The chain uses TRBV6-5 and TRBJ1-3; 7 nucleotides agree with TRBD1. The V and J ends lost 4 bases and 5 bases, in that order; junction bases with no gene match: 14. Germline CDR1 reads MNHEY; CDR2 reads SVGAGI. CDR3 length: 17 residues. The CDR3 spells CASSSPPTGDSRNTIYF. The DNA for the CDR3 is TGTGCCAGCAGTTCTCCCCCTACAGGGGATTCTAGAAACACCATATATTTT.

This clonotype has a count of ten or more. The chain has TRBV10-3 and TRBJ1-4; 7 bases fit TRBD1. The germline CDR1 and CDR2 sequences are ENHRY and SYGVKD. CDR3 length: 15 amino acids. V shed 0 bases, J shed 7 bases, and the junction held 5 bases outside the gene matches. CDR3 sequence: CAISESRQGGEKLFF. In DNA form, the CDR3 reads TGTGCCATCAGTGAGTCACGACAGGGAGGTGAAAAACTGTTTTTT.

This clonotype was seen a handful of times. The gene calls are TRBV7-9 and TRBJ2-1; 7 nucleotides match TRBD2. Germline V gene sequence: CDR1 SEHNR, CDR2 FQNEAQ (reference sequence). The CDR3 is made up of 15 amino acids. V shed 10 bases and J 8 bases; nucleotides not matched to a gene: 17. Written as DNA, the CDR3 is TGTGCCACCCTCCCAGCGGGACCACCCATGTATGAGCAGTTCTTC. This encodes CATLPAGPPMYEQFF.

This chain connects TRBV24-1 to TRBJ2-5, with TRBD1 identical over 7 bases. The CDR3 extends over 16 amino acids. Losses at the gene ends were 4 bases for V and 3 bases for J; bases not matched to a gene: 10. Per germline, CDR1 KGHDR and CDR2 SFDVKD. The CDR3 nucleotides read TGTGCCACCAGTGAACCCGGGACAGACGAGGAAGAGACCCAGTACTTC. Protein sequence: CATSEPGTDEEETQYF.

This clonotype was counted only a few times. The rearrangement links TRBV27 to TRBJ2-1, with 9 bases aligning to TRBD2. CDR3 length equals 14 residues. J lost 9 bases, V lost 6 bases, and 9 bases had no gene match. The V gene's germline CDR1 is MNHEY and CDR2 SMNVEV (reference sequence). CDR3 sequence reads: CASRWAGGPGEQFF. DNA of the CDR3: TGTGCCAGCAGGTGGGCGGGAGGGCCAGGTGAGCAGTTCTTC.

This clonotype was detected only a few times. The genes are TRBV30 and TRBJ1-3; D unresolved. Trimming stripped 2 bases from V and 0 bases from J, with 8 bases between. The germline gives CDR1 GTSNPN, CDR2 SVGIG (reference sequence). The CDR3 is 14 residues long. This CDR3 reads CAWSIGSSGNTIYF. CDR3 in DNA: TGTGCCTGGAGTATCGGGAGCTCTGGAAACACCATATATTTT.

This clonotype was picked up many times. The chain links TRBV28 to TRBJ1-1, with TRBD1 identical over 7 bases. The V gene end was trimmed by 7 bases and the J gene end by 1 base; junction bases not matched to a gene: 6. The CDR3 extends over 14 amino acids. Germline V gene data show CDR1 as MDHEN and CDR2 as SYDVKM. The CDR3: CASKRDSWNTEAFF. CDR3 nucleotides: TGTGCCAGCAAACGGGACAGTTGGAACACTGAAGCTTTCTTT.

CDR3 DNA: TGCAGTGCCCTAACTAGCGGGAGTAATAATGAGCAGTTCTTC. Translating it yields CSALTSGSNNEQFF. This chain uses TRBV20-1 with TRBJ2-1, with 11 bases fitting TRBD2. The CDR3 loop spans 14 amino acids. From germline, CDR1 is DFQATT and CDR2 SNEGSKA (reference sequence). Unmatched junction bases numbered 8, after V lost 6 bases and J lost 7 bases.

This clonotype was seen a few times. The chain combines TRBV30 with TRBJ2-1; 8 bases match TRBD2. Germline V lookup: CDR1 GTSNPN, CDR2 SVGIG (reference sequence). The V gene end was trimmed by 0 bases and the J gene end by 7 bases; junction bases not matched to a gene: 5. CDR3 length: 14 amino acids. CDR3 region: CAWSVAGVQNEQFF. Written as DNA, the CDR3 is TGTGCCTGGAGTGTAGCGGGAGTTCAGAATGAGCAGTTCTTC.

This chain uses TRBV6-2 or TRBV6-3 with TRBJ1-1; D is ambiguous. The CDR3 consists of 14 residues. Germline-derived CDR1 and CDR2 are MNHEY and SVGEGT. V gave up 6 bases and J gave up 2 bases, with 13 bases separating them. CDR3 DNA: TGTGCCAGCAGCCGCCCTGCTGAAAACACTGAAGCTTTCTTT. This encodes CASSRPAENTEAFF.

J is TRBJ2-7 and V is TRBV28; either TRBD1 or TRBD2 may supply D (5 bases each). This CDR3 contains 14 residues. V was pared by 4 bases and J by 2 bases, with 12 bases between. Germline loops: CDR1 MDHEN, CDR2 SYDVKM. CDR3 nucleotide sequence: TGTGCCAGCAGTTACCGGGACCAAGCCTACGAGCAGTACTTC. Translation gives CASSYRDQAYEQYF. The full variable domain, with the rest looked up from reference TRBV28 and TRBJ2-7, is DVKVTQSSRYLVKRTGEKVFLECVQDMDHENMFWYRQDPGLGLRLIYFSYDVKMKEKGDIPEGYSVSREKKERFSLILESASTNQTSMYLCASSYRDQAYEQYFGPGTRLTVT.

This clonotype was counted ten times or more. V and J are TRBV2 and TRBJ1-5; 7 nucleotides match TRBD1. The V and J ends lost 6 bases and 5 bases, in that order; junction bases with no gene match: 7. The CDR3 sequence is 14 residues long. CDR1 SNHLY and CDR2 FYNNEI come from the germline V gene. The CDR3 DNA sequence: TGTGCCAGCAGGTTTACAGGGGAGCATCAGCCCCAGCATTTT. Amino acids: CASRFTGEHQPQHF.

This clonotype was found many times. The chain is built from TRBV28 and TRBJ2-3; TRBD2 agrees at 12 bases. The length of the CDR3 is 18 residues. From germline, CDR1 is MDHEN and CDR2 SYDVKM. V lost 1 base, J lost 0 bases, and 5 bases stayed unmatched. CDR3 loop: CASSLLGTSGWSTDTQYF. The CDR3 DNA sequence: TGTGCCAGCAGTTTATTAGGGACTAGCGGGTGGAGCACAGATACGCAGTATTTT. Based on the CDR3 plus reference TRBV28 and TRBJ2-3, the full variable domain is DVKVTQSSRYLVKRTGEKVFLECVQDMDHENMFWYRQDPGLGLRLIYFSYDVKMKEKGDIPEGYSVSREKKERFSLILESASTNQTSMYLCASSLLGTSGWSTDTQYFGPGTRLTVL.

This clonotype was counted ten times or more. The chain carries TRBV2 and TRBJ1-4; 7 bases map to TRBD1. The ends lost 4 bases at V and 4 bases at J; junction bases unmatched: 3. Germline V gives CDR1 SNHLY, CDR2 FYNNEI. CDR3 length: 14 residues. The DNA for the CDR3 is TGTGCCAGCAGTGTACAGGGGAGTAATGAAAAACTGTTTTTT. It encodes CASSVQGSNEKLFF.

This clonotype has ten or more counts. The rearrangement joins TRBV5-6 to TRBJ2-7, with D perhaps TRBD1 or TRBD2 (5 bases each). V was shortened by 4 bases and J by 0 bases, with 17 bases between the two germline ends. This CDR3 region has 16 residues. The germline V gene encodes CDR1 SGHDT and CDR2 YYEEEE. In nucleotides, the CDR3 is TGTGCCAGCAGCCAATCCGGGACGGGGAGCTCCTACGAGCAGTACTTC. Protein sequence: CASSQSGTGSSYEQYF.

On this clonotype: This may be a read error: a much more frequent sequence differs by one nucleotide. In DNA, the CDR3 is TGTGCCAGCGGCCAATCCCAAGGGGCTCATCAGCCCCAGCATTTT. Translated, it gives CASGQSQGAHQPQHF. The V call is TRBV3-1, the J call TRBJ1-5, with D possibly matching TRBD1 (5 bases). This CDR3 comprises 15 residues. Germline CDR1 LGHDT, CDR2 YNNKEL (reference sequence).

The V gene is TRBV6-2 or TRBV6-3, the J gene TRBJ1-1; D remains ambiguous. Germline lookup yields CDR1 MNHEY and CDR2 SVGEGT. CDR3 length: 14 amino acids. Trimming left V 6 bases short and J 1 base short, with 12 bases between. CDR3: CASRSDFWNTEAFF. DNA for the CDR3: TGTGCCAGCAGGTCCGACTTCTGGAACACTGAAGCTTTCTTT.

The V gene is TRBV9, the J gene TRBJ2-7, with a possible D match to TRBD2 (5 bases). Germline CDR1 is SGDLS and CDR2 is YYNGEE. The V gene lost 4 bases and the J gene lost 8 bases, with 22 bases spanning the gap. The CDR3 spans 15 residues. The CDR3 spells CASSSQSSFSLQQYF. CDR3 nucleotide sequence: TGTGCCAGCAGCTCTCAGTCTAGCTTTTCCCTTCAGCAGTACTTC.

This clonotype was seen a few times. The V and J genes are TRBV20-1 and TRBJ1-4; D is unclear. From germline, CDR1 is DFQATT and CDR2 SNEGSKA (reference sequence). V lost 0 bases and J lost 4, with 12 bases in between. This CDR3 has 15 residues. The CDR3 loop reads CSARDILSGNEKLFF. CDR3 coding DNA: TGCAGTGCTAGAGACATATTATCGGGTAATGAAAAACTGTTTTTT.

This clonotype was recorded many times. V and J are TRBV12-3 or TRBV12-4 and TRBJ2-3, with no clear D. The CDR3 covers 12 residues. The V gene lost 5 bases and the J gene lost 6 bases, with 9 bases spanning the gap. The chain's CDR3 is CASSPVRDTQYF. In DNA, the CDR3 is TGTGCCAGCAGTCCCGTAAGGGATACGCAGTATTTT.